This T cell receptor (beta chain) was found in a study of T cell responses to AZD1222 COVID-19 vaccine. Study-wide context: Recipients boosted at about 4 weeks or about 12 weeks are pooled.

Sequencing used immunoSEQ multiplex PCR; TCRdb keeps in-frame clones, though not all of them. Among fewer than 70,000 clones listed, about 90% were seen once. The germline V gene encodes CDR1 MGHDK and CDR2 SYGVNS. Trimming at V came to 4 bases and at J to 5 bases, leaving 8 bases not matched to a gene. The length of the CDR3 is 14 residues. Regarding this clone: Its specificity is unknown.

The study, taken as a whole, reports: Clonal diversity was possibly underestimated, and the donors were mostly white British, with more females. The CD4 TCRs associated with vaccination extended across spike and predominated at 160-218 and 743-854.

The sequence was obtained from an adult in good health. The chain employs TRBV25-1 and TRBJ2-7; TRBD1 matches 7 bases. Source: peripheral blood, taken on day 0 of AZD1222 vaccination. The CDR3 spells CASSARGYLHEQYF. The CDR3 DNA is TGTGCCAGCAGTGCCAGGGGGTATCTCCACGAGCAGTACTTC.